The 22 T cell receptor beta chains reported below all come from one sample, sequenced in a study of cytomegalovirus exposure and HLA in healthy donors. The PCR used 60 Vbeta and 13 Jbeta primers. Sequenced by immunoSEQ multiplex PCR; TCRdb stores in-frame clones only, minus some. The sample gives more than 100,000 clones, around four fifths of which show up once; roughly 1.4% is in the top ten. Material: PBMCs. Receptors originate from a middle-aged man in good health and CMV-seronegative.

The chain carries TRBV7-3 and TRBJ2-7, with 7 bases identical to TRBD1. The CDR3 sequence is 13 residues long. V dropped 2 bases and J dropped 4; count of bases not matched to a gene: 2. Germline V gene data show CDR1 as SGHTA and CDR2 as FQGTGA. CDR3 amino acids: CASSLQQGYEQYF. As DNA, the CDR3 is TGTGCCAGCAGCTTACAACAGGGGTACGAGCAGTACTTC.

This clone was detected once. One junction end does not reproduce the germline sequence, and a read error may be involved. The CDR3 nucleotides read TGTTCCAGCAGCTTAGCAGAACACAACATTTACCCTAACTATGGCTACACCTTC. Its translation: CSSSLAEHNIYPNYGYTF. The V gene is TRBV7-9, the J gene TRBJ1-2; D ambiguous. The CDR3 totals 18 residues. Germline V gives CDR1 SEHNR, CDR2 FQNEAQ (reference sequence).

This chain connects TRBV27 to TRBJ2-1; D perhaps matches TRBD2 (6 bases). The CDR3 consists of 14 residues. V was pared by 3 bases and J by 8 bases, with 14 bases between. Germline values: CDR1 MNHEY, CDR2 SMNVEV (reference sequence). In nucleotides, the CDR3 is TGTGCCAGCAGTTTCGGAGGGTATGACGATGAGCAGTTCTTC. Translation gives CASSFGGYDDEQFF.

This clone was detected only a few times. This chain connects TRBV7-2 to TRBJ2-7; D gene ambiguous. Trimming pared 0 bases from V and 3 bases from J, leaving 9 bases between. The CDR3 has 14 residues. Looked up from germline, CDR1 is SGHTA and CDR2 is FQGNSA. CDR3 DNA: TGTGCCAGCAGCTTAGCCAGTCTCCGCTACGAGCAGTACTTC. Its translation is CASSLASLRYEQYF.

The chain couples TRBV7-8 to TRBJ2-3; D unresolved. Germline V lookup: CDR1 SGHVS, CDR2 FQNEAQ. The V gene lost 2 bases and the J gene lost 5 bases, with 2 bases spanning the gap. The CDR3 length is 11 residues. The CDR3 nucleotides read TGTGCCAGCAGCTTACTAGATACGCAGTATTTT. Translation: CASSLLDTQYF.

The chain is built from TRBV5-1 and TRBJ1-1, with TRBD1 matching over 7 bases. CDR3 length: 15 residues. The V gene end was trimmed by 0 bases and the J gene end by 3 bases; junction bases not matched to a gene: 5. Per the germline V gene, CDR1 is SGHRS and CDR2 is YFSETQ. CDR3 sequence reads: CASSLDRGEDTEAFF. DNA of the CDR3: TGCGCCAGCAGCTTGGACAGGGGAGAGGACACTGAAGCTTTCTTT.

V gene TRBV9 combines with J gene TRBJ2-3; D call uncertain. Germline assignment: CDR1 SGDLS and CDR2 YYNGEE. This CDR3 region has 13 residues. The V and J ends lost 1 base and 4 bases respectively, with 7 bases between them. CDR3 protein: CASSVSLSDTQYF. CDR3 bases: TGTGCCAGCAGCGTATCACTGTCAGATACGCAGTATTTT.

As DNA, the CDR3 is TGTGCCAGCAGCGTTTGGGACAGTCGGCTACCCATGAACACTGAAGCTTTCTTT. Translation: CASSVWDSRLPMNTEAFF. This chain uses TRBV9 with TRBJ1-1; TRBD1 agrees at 7 bases. Germline trimming cut 2 bases from V and 0 bases from J; bases unmatched to any gene: 13. Germline CDR1 reads SGDLS; CDR2 reads YYNGEE. The CDR3 length is 18 residues. Drawing the rest from reference TRBV9 and TRBJ1-1, the complete variable domain is DSGVTQTPKHLITATGQRVTLRCSPRSGDLSVYWYQQSLDQGLQFLIQYYNGEERAKGNILERFSAQQFPDLHSELNLSSLELGDSALYFCASSVWDSRLPMNTEAFFGQGTRLTVV.

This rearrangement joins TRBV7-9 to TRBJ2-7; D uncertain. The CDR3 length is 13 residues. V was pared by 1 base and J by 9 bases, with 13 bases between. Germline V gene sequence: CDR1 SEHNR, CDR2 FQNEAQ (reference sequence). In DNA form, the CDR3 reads TGTGCCAGCAGCTTAGTACCATCTATCGGGCAGTACTTC. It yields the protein CASSLVPSIGQYF. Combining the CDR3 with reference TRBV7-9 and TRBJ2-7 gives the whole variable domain DTGVSQNPRHKITKRGQNVTFRCDPISEHNRLYWYRQTLGQGPEFLTYFQNEAQLEKSRLLSDRFSAERPKGSFSTLEIQRTEQGDSAMYLCASSLVPSIGQYFGPGTRLTVT.

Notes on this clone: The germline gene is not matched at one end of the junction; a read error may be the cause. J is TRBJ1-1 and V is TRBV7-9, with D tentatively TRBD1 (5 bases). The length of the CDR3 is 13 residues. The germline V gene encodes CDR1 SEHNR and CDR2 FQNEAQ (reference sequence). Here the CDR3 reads CSSSPGGGNEAFF. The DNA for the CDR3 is TGTTCCAGCAGTCCCGGGGGGGGTAATGAAGCTTTCTTT.

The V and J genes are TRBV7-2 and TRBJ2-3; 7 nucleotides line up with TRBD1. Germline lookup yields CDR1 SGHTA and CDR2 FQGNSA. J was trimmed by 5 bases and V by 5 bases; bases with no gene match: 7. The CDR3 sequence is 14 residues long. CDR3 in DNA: TGTGCCAGCAGCGCACGACAGGGCCTAGATACGCAGTATTTT. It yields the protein CASSARQGLDTQYF.

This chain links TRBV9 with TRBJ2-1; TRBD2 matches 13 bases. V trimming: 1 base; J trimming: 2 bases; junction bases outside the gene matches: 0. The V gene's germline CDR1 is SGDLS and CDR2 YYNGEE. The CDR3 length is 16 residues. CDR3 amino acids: CASSVTSGGAYNEQFF. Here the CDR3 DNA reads TGTGCCAGCAGCGTAACTAGCGGGGGGGCCTACAATGAGCAGTTCTTC.

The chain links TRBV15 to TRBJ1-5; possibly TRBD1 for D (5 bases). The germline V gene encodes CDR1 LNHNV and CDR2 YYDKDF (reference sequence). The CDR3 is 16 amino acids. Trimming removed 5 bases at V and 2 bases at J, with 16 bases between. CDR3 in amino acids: CATSGPSGKGNQPQHF. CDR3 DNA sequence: TGTGCCACCAGCGGACCCTCAGGGAAGGGCAATCAGCCCCAGCATTTT.

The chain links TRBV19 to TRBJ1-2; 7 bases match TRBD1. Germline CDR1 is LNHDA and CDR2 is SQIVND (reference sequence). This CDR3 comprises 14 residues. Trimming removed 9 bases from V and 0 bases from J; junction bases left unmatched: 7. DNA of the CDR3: TGTGCCAGCCTCAGGGGGACCACTAACTATGGCTACACCTTC. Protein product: CASLRGTTNYGYTF.

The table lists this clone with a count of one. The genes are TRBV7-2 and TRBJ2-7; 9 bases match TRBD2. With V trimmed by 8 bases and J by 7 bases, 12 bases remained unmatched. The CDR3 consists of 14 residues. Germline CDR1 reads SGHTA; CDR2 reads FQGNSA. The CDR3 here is CASGPLTSGREQYF. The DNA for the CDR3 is TGTGCCAGCGGCCCCCTAACTAGCGGGCGAGAGCAGTACTTC.

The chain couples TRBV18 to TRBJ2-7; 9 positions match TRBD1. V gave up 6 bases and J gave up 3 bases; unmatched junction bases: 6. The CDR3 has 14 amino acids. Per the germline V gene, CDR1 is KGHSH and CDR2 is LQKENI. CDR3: CASSFRQGVYEQYF. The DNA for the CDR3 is TGTGCCAGCTCCTTCCGACAGGGGGTCTACGAGCAGTACTTC.

CDR3 residues: CASSPEGLYNEQFF. CDR3 bases: TGTGCCAGCAGTCCCGAGGGACTATACAATGAGCAGTTCTTC. The gene calls are TRBV6-1 and TRBJ2-1, with 7 bases fitting TRBD2. Germline assignment: CDR1 MNHNS and CDR2 SASEGT. The CDR3 contains 14 residues. Unmatched junction bases numbered 5, after V lost 5 bases and J lost 4 bases.

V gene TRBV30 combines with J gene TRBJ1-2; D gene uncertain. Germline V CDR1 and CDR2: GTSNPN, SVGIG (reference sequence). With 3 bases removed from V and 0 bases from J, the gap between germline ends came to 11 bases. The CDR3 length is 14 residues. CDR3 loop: CAWSKESPNYGYTF. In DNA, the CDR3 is TGTGCCTGGAGCAAAGAGTCCCCTAACTATGGCTACACCTTC.

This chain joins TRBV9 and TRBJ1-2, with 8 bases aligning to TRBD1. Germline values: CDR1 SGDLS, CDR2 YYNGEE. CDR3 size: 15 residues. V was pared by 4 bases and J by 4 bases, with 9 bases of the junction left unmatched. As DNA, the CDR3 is TGTGCCAGCAGCCCCAACGGACAGGGTGGCTATGGCTACACCTTC. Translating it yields CASSPNGQGGYGYTF.

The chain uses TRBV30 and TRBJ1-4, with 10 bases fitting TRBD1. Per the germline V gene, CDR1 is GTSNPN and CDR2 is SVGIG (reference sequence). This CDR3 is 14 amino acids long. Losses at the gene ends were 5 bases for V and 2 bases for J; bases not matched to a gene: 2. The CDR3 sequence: CAWSTGGTNEKLFF. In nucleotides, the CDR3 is TGTGCCTGGTCGACAGGGGGCACTAATGAAAAACTGTTTTTT.

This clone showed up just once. In nucleotides, the CDR3 is TGTGCCAGCAGCCCGGGGGGCCAGTACCAAGAGACCCAGTACTTC. Protein product: CASSPGGQYQETQYF. The chain combines TRBV7-2 with TRBJ2-5; TRBD2 might be the D (7 bases). Trimming cost V 5 bases and J 0 bases, with 13 bases left between them. The CDR3 has 15 residues. Looked up from germline, CDR1 is SGHTA and CDR2 is FQGNSA.

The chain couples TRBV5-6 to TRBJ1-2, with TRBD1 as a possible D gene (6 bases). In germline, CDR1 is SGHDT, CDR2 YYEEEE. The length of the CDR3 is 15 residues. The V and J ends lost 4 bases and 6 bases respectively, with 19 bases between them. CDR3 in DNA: TGTGCCAGCAGCGTGGCGGGGGGCTTGAAGGATGGCTACACCTTC. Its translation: CASSVAGGLKDGYTF.